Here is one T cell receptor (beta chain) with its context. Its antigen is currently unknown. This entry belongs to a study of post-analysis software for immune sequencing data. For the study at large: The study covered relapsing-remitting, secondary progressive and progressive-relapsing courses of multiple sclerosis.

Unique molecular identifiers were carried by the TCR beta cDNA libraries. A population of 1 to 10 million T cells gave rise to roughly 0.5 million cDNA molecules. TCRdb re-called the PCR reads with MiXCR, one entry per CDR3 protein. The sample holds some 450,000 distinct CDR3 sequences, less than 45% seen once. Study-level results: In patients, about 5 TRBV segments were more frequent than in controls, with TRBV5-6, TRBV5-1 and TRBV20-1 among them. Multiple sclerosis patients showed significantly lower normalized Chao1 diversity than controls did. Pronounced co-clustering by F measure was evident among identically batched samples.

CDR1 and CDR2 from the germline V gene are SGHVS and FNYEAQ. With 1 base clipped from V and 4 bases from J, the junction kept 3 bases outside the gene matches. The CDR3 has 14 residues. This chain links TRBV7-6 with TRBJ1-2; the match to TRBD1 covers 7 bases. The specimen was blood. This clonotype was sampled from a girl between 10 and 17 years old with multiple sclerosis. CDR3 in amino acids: CASSLGTGGYGYTF. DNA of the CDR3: TGTGCCAGCAGCTTAGGGACAGGCGGCTATGGCTACACCTTC. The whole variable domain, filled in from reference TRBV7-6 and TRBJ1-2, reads GAGVSQSPRYKVTKRGQDVALRCDPISGHVSLYWYRQALGQGPEFLTYFNYEAQQDKSGLPNDRFSAERPEGSISTLTIQRTEQRDSAMYRCASSLGTGGYGYTFGSGTRLTVV.